These T cell receptor beta chains were read from a single sample in a study of cytomegalovirus exposure and HLA in healthy donors. The method was immunoSEQ multiplex PCR; TCRdb's version includes in-frame clones alone and lacks a portion of them. The sample has some 120,000 clones; around 78% are singletons. Sequencing was done on a sample of PBMCs. All receptors come from a middle-aged woman in good health and CMV-seronegative. Each CDR3 is given with its conserved first and last residue. A D gene is named only where the DNA matches it firmly.

v_call,d_call,cdr3_length,j_call,cdr3_nt,cdr3_aa
TRBV5-1,TRBD2,16,TRBJ2-1,TGCGCCAGCAGCATGTGGGGAGGGACTAGCGGCAATGAGCAGTTCTTC,CASSMWGGTSGNEQFF
TRBV5-1,TRBD2,14,TRBJ2-1,TGCGCCAGCCGAGATAGCGGGAGGACCAATGAGCAGTTCTTC,CASRDSGRTNEQFF
TRBV6-1,-,15,TRBJ1-5,TGTGCCAGCAGTGAAGGTGGAGGCAGCTCTCAGCCCCAGCATTTT,CASSEGGGSSQPQHF
TRBV7-8,-,15,TRBJ2-3,TGTGCCAGCAGTCACCGGGTCTCGGGCACAGATACGCAGTATTTT,CASSHRVSGTDTQYF
TRBV28,-,15,TRBJ1-1,TGTGCCAGCATCGACTGGGGGAGGGGGAACACTGAAGCTTTCTTT,CASIDWGRGNTEAFF
TRBV4-1,TRBD2,16,TRBJ2-1,TGCGCCAGCAGTATATCCGGGACTAGCGGGAGAGTTGAGCAGTTCTTC,CASSISGTSGRVEQFF
TRBV28,-,13,TRBJ1-2,TGTGCCAGCAGTTTGGGTAGCAACTATGGCTACACCTTC,CASSLGSNYGYTF
TRBV6-1,-,14,TRBJ1-4,TGTGCCAGCACCCTGGTCCAGGGGAATGAAAAACTGTTTTTT,CASTLVQGNEKLFF
TRBV11-2,-,12,TRBJ1-2,TGTGCCAGCAGCCAGGGTATCTATGGCTACACCTTC,CASSQGIYGYTF
TRBV19,-,14,TRBJ2-5,TGTGCCAGTAGGGAGCTGGCCAGGGGTGGTCCCTTGAACTTC,CASRELARGGPLNF
TRBV6-1,TRBD2,15,TRBJ2-3,TGTGCCAGCAGCTTTCCGACTAGCCTCACAGATACGCAGTATTTT,CASSFPTSLTDTQYF
TRBV13,-,16,TRBJ1-1,TGTGCCAGCAGCTTAGCCCTCCAGTGGGGGCAGACTGAAGCTTTCTTT,CASSLALQWGQTEAFF
TRBV28,-,18,TRBJ1-2,TGTGCCAGCAGTTATTTCCACAGGGAATTCGGCAGGGGATATGGCTACACCTTC,CASSYFHREFGRGYGYTF